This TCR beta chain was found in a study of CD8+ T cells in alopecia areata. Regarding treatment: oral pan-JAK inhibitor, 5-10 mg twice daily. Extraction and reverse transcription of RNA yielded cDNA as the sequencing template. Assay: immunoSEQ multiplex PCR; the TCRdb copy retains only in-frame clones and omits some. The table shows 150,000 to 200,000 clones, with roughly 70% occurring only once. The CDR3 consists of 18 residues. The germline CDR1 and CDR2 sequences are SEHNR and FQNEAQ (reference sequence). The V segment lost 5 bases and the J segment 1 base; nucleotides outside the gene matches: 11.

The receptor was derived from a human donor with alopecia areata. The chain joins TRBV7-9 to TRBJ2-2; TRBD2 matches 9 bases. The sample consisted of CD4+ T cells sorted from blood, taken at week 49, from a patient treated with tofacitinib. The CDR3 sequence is CASSPLGRGGRNTGELFF. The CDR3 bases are TGTGCCAGCAGCCCCTTGGGGCGGGGGGGCCGGAACACCGGGGAGCTGTTTTTT.